Listed below are T cell receptor beta chains from one sample, sequenced in a study of blood T cell repertoires in COVID-19. Libraries were prepared by immunoSEQ multiplex PCR; TCRdb keeps only in-frame clonotypes and omits some of them. This sample has about 260,000 clones; 75% to 90% occur once, and the top ten carry over 4%. Sequenced material: PBMCs or T cells enriched from blood (not recorded which). The source is a woman aged 25 to 39 with acute COVID-19. The CDR3 runs from the conserved cysteine through the conserved F or W. D genes are given only for firm matches. Clone size appears in some rows only: once, few, many, or a class for an expanded clone.

d_call: .
v_call: TRBV19
j_call: TRBJ1-2
clone_size: .
cdr3_aa: CASSGGGSNYGYTF
cdr3_nt: TGTGCCAGTAGTGGGGGGGGCAGTAACTATGGCTACACCTTC

d_call: .
v_call: TRBV11-2
j_call: TRBJ2-3
clone_size: .
cdr3_aa: CASSFGPGAYTDTQYF
cdr3_nt: .

d_call: TRBD1
v_call: TRBV18
j_call: TRBJ2-2
clone_size: .
cdr3_aa: CASSPNRPTGLNTGELFF
cdr3_nt: TGTGCCAGCTCACCCAACCGACCGACAGGGTTGAACACCGGGGAGCTGTTTTTT

d_call: TRBD1
v_call: TRBV6-6
j_call: TRBJ2-1
clone_size: .
cdr3_aa: CASSPGQHYNEQFF
cdr3_nt: TGTGCCAGCAGCCCGGGACAGCACTACAATGAGCAGTTCTTC

d_call: TRBD2
v_call: TRBV11-2
j_call: TRBJ2-1
clone_size: .
cdr3_aa: CASSLGLAAYNEQFF
cdr3_nt: TGTGCCAGCAGCTTGGGACTAGCGGCCTACAATGAGCAGTTCTTC

d_call: .
v_call: TRBV30
j_call: TRBJ2-6
clone_size: few
cdr3_aa: CAWRLERANVLTF
cdr3_nt: TGTGCCTGGAGGCTAGAGCGGGCCAACGTCCTGACTTTC

d_call: .
v_call: TRBV9
j_call: TRBJ2-3
clone_size: .
cdr3_aa: CASSVGGSTDTQYF
cdr3_nt: TGTGCCAGCAGCGTAGGCGGGAGCACAGATACGCAGTATTTT

d_call: .
v_call: TRBV10-3
j_call: TRBJ2-1
clone_size: .
cdr3_aa: CAISESSVEQFF
cdr3_nt: TGTGCCATCAGTGAGTCGTCAGTTGAGCAGTTCTTC

d_call: TRBD1
v_call: TRBV19
j_call: TRBJ2-7
clone_size: .
cdr3_aa: CASSVGTGGADEQYF
cdr3_nt: TGTGCCAGTAGTGTGGGGACAGGGGGCGCGGACGAGCAGTACTTC

d_call: .
v_call: TRBV2
j_call: TRBJ2-1
clone_size: once
cdr3_aa: CASSEHRVEQFF
cdr3_nt: TGTGCCAGCAGTGAACACAGGGTTGAGCAGTTCTTC

d_call: .
v_call: TRBV6-5
j_call: TRBJ2-5
clone_size: .
cdr3_aa: CASTPSAWEETQYF
cdr3_nt: TGTGCCAGCACCCCCTCCGCCTGGGAGGAGACCCAGTACTTC

d_call: TRBD2
v_call: TRBV11-2
j_call: TRBJ2-1
clone_size: .
cdr3_aa: CASSRTSGSGLEQFF
cdr3_nt: TGTGCCAGCAGCCGAACTAGCGGGAGTGGGTTAGAGCAGTTCTTC

d_call: TRBD2
v_call: TRBV9
j_call: TRBJ2-3
clone_size: .
cdr3_aa: CASSEREGGTDTQYF
cdr3_nt: TGTGCCAGCAGCGAGAGGGAGGGCGGCACAGATACGCAGTATTTT

d_call: .
v_call: TRBV4-1
j_call: TRBJ2-7
clone_size: .
cdr3_aa: CASSQDTAYEQYF
cdr3_nt: TGCGCCAGCAGCCAAGATACAGCTTACGAGCAGTACTTC

d_call: TRBD1
v_call: TRBV7-8
j_call: TRBJ1-5
clone_size: .
cdr3_aa: CASSPWGQGLHQPQHF
cdr3_nt: TGTGCCAGCAGCCCTTGGGGACAGGGCTTACATCAGCCCCAGCATTTT

d_call: TRBD1
v_call: TRBV4-1
j_call: TRBJ2-1
clone_size: .
cdr3_aa: CASSQPTGATSSYNEQFF
cdr3_nt: TGCGCCAGCAGCCAACCGACAGGGGCGACGAGCTCCTACAATGAGCAGTTCTTC

d_call: TRBD1
v_call: TRBV6-5
j_call: TRBJ2-2
clone_size: once
cdr3_aa: CASSLQGANTGELFF
cdr3_nt: TGTGCCAGCAGCTTACAGGGGGCGAACACCGGGGAGCTGTTTTTT

d_call: TRBD2
v_call: TRBV7-6
j_call: TRBJ2-2
clone_size: .
cdr3_aa: CATTGGLAGENTGELFF
cdr3_nt: TGTGCCACCACTGGCGGACTAGCGGGAGAGAACACCGGGGAGCTGTTTTTT

d_call: TRBD2
v_call: TRBV6-2/TRBV6-3
j_call: TRBJ2-1
clone_size: .
cdr3_aa: CASSSTSGIHREQFF
cdr3_nt: TGTGCCAGCAGCTCGACTAGCGGGATTCATCGTGAGCAGTTCTTC

d_call: TRBD1
v_call: TRBV20-1
j_call: TRBJ1-2
clone_size: .
cdr3_aa: CSASEDRGQGGYTF
cdr3_nt: TGCAGTGCTAGTGAAGACAGGGGACAGGGTGGCTACACCTTC

d_call: TRBD2
v_call: TRBV5-1
j_call: TRBJ2-7
clone_size: .
cdr3_aa: CASSLFGGSSYEQYF
cdr3_nt: TGCGCCAGCAGCTTGTTCGGCGGGAGCTCCTACGAGCAGTACTTC

d_call: .
v_call: TRBV5-1
j_call: TRBJ2-1
clone_size: .
cdr3_aa: CASSPEAYNEQFF
cdr3_nt: TGCGCCAGCAGCCCGGAGGCCTACAATGAGCAGTTCTTC

d_call: .
v_call: TRBV28
j_call: TRBJ2-1
clone_size: .
cdr3_aa: CASATGSDEQFF
cdr3_nt: TGTGCCAGCGCAACAGGGTCGGATGAGCAGTTCTTC

d_call: .
v_call: TRBV19
j_call: TRBJ2-5
clone_size: .
cdr3_aa: CASSIVQGGETQYF
cdr3_nt: TGTGCCAGTAGTATCGTACAGGGAGGGGAGACCCAGTACTTC

d_call: .
v_call: TRBV10-1
j_call: TRBJ2-7
clone_size: .
cdr3_aa: CASSERRTVQGEQYF
cdr3_nt: TGCGCCAGCAGTGAACGGCGGACAGTCCAGGGGGAGCAGTACTTC

d_call: TRBD2
v_call: TRBV7-9
j_call: TRBJ2-1
clone_size: .
cdr3_aa: CASSLLLAGGNEQFF
cdr3_nt: TGTGCCAGCAGCTTACTACTGGCGGGGGGCAATGAGCAGTTCTTC

d_call: TRBD2
v_call: TRBV2
j_call: TRBJ2-7
clone_size: .
cdr3_aa: CASSVSGSSYEQYF
cdr3_nt: TGTGCCAGCAGTGTTAGCGGGAGCTCCTACGAGCAGTACTTC

d_call: TRBD2
v_call: TRBV7-3
j_call: TRBJ2-1
clone_size: .
cdr3_aa: CASSSTSGDYNEQFF
cdr3_nt: TGTGCCAGCAGCTCGACTAGCGGGGACTACAATGAGCAGTTCTTC

d_call: TRBD1
v_call: TRBV7-9
j_call: TRBJ2-2
clone_size: .
cdr3_aa: CASSSGTGDTGELFF
cdr3_nt: TGTGCCAGCAGTTCCGGGACAGGGGACACCGGGGAGCTGTTTTTT

d_call: TRBD1
v_call: TRBV5-1
j_call: TRBJ2-5
clone_size: .
cdr3_aa: CASSLGQGVVQETQYF
cdr3_nt: TGCGCCAGCAGCTTAGGACAGGGAGTAGTCCAAGAGACCCAGTACTTC

d_call: TRBD1
v_call: TRBV28
j_call: TRBJ1-2
clone_size: .
cdr3_aa: CASSSTGNYGYTF
cdr3_nt: TGTGCCAGCAGTTCGACAGGGAACTATGGCTACACCTTC

d_call: TRBD2
v_call: TRBV5-1
j_call: TRBJ2-3
clone_size: .
cdr3_aa: CASSRTSGQADTQYF
cdr3_nt: TGCGCCAGCAGCAGGACTAGCGGGCAGGCAGATACGCAGTATTTT

d_call: TRBD2
v_call: TRBV13
j_call: TRBJ2-2
clone_size: .
cdr3_aa: CASSFSGRTGAGELFF
cdr3_nt: TGTGCCAGCAGCTTTAGCGGGAGGACTGGGGCCGGGGAGCTGTTTTTT

d_call: TRBD1
v_call: TRBV5-1
j_call: TRBJ2-7
clone_size: .
cdr3_aa: CASRPGQGVEEQYF
cdr3_nt: TGCGCCAGCAGACCGGGACAGGGGGTAGAGGAGCAGTACTTC